The next 9 T cell receptor beta chains were all read from a single sample in a study of blood T cell repertoires in COVID-19. Some clones are missing from TCRdb's copy, which holds only in-frame ones; the method was immunoSEQ multiplex PCR. The repertoire holds roughly 200,000 clones, with 80% to 85% as singletons. Sequenced: PBMCs or T cells enriched from blood (not recorded which). These receptors originate from a woman aged 25 to 39 who had been exposed to COVID-19.

As for this clone: The junction departs from the called germline gene at one end, perhaps through a read error. This chain joins TRBV6-5 and TRBJ1-5; tentative D call: TRBD1 (5 bases). The CDR3 contains 14 residues. The germline V gene encodes CDR1 MNHEY and CDR2 SVGAGI. The CDR3 region has the DNA TGTGCCAGCAGTCGGCGGCAGGGCAATCAGCTCCAGCATTTT. Translating it yields CASSRRQGNQLQHF.

The rearrangement joins TRBV9 to TRBJ1-2; D is unresolved. Germline CDR1 reads SGDLS; CDR2 reads YYNGEE. Deletions cut 0 bases from V and 4 bases from J, with 4 bases between. The CDR3 has 12 residues. CDR3 loop: CASSVASYGYTF. DNA of the CDR3: TGTGCCAGCAGCGTAGCCAGCTATGGCTACACCTTC. Filled out from reference TRBV9 and TRBJ1-2, the complete variable domain reads DSGVTQTPKHLITATGQRVTLRCSPRSGDLSVYWYQQSLDQGLQFLIQYYNGEERAKGNILERFSAQQFPDLHSELNLSSLELGDSALYFCASSVASYGYTFGSGTRLTVV.

This chain uses TRBV5-4 with TRBJ1-1, with D possibly being TRBD1 (5 bases). The CDR3 loop spans 15 amino acids. V was cut by 5 bases and J by 0 bases, with 14 bases left in between. Germline loops: CDR1 SGHNT, CDR2 YYREEE (reference sequence). CDR3 protein: CASRQGLLMNTEAFF. CDR3 in DNA: TGTGCCAGCAGGCAGGGACTCCTAATGAACACTGAAGCTTTCTTT.

The chain has TRBV11-3 and TRBJ2-3; 7 nucleotides match TRBD1. The CDR3 runs to 15 residues. The germline V gene has CDR1 SGHNT and CDR2 YENEEA. Trimming cost V 4 bases and J 6 bases; bases outside gene matches: 10. The CDR3 sequence is CASSWPGQSSDTQYF. CDR3 bases: TGTGCCAGCAGCTGGCCGGGACAGAGTTCGGATACGCAGTATTTT.

V gene TRBV7-6 combines with J gene TRBJ2-7, with 9 bases fitting TRBD2. Germline V gene data show CDR1 as SGHVS and CDR2 as FNYEAQ. The CDR3 loop spans 19 amino acids. V lost 0 bases to trimming and J lost 2 bases; unmatched junction nucleotides: 14. The DNA for the CDR3 is TGTGCCAGCAGCTTAGCCCGGCTAGCGGGGACTTCCTTACCCTACGAGCAGTACTTC. The encoded protein is CASSLARLAGTSLPYEQYF.

The chain recombines TRBV6-5 with TRBJ2-5; D may be TRBD2 (6 bases). Germline CDR1 reads MNHEY; CDR2 reads SVGAGI. The ends were cut back, 8 bases at V and 4 bases at J, with 20 bases in the middle. CDR3 length equals 15 residues. The CDR3: CASAPSHGGGETQYF. In DNA, the CDR3 is TGTGCCAGCGCACCCTCCCACGGGGGAGGAGAGACCCAGTACTTC.

The gene calls are TRBV4-1 and TRBJ2-7; 8 nucleotides agree with TRBD1. The V gene's germline CDR1 is MGHRA and CDR2 YSYEKL. V lost 3 bases and J lost 5; bases outside the gene matches: 6. CDR3 size: 14 residues. The CDR3, as DNA: TGCGCCAGCAGCCATTTGGACAGGGAAGACGAGCAGTACTTC. It translates to CASSHLDREDEQYF.

This clone was observed a few times. The chain uses TRBV7-8 and TRBJ1-2; the D is unclear. Germline CDR1 SGHVS, CDR2 FQNEAQ. The CDR3 covers 17 residues. With 1 base removed from V and 1 base from J, the gap between germline ends came to 16 bases. CDR3 sequence: CASSLVGERLHNYGYTF. The CDR3, as DNA: TGTGCCAGCAGCTTAGTTGGGGAGAGATTACATAACTATGGCTACACCTTC.

This clone was seen only once. The genes are TRBV4-1 and TRBJ2-1, with 11 nucleotides matching TRBD2. With V trimmed by 5 bases and J by 4 bases, 19 bases remained unmatched. The germline V gene has CDR1 MGHRA and CDR2 YSYEKL. The CDR3 runs to 20 residues. The CDR3 nucleotides read TGCGCCAGCAGCGCAATGGGGACTAGCGGTTTCTATGACGATTACAATGAGCAGTTCTTC. As protein: CASSAMGTSGFYDDYNEQFF.